Below, 23 T cell receptor beta chains from the same sample are listed, as sequenced in a study of shared clonotypes between healthy human individuals. The protocol was immunoSEQ multiplex PCR, while the TCRdb copy is restricted to in-frame clones and leaves out a portion. The table lists more than 900,000 clones, 75% to 80% of them singletons. Sequenced sample: memory CD4+ T cells from PBMCs. The subset here: CD45RA-negative fraction. Source of these receptors: a young man in good health. Some clones in this sample may be carry-over from other donors' samples.

As to this clone: Other DNA sequences in this specimen translate into the identical CDR3. As DNA, the CDR3 is TGTGCCAGCTCACCACCGGGGGGGTACGAGCAGTACTTC. It translates to CASSPPGGYEQYF. The chain is built from TRBV18 and TRBJ2-7; 7 positions match TRBD2. With 0 bases clipped from V and 4 bases from J, the junction kept 0 bases outside the gene matches. Germline V gives CDR1 KGHSH, CDR2 LQKENI. The CDR3 extends over 13 amino acids. The whole variable domain, remainder taken from reference TRBV18 and TRBJ2-7, is NAGVMQNPRHLVRRRGQEARLRCSPMKGHSHVYWYRQLPEEGLKFMVYLQKENIIDESGMPKERFSAEFPKEGPSILRIQQVVRGDSAAYFCASSPPGGYEQYFGPGTRLTVT.

The genes are TRBV5-4 and TRBJ2-5; the D gene is possibly TRBD1 (6 bases). The germline gives CDR1 SGHNT, CDR2 YYREEE (reference sequence). The CDR3 runs to 15 residues. V lost 4 bases to trimming and J lost 1 base, with 14 bases between them. CDR3: CASSTRGFGQETQYF. The CDR3 DNA follows: TGTGCCAGCAGCACCAGGGGTTTCGGCCAAGAGACCCAGTACTTC. The variable domain in full, with the rest retrieved from reference TRBV5-4 and TRBJ2-5, is ETGVTQSPTHLIKTRGQQVTLRCSSQSGHNTVSWYQQALGQGPQFIFQYYREEENGRGNFPPRFSGLQFPNYSSELNVNALELDDSALYLCASSTRGFGQETQYFGPGTRLLVL.

This chain connects TRBV28 to TRBJ1-2; D is unclear. The CDR3 has 14 residues. Germline V gene sequence: CDR1 MDHEN, CDR2 SYDVKM. V lost 5 bases to trimming and J lost 0 bases, with 10 bases between them. DNA of the CDR3: TGTGCCAGCAGTGGGCAACCTCCTAACTATGGCTACACCTTC. Amino acids: CASSGQPPNYGYTF.

V gene TRBV6-5 combines with J gene TRBJ2-1; 8 bases align to TRBD2. The J segment lost 4 bases and the V segment lost 4 bases, leaving 6 bases of the junction unmatched. CDR1 and CDR2 (germline): MNHEY, SVGAGI. This CDR3 is built from 15 residues. The CDR3 sequence: CASSSGGVRYNEQFF. The CDR3 coding sequence is TGTGCCAGCAGTTCGGGAGGGGTCCGTTACAATGAGCAGTTCTTC.

This clone has just a few counts. The chain joins TRBV6-1 to TRBJ2-1; no clear D. The germline V and J ends were trimmed by 8 bases and 0 bases, with 5 bases remaining between them. The CDR3 consists of 12 residues. Germline lookup yields CDR1 MNHNS and CDR2 SASEGT. CDR3 protein: CASGLSYNEQFF. The CDR3 coding sequence is TGTGCCAGCGGTCTCTCCTACAATGAGCAGTTCTTC.

This clone was found a few times. The chain combines TRBV2 with TRBJ1-4; tentative D call: TRBD1 (5 bases). Trimming pared 0 bases from V and 0 bases from J, leaving 11 bases between. Per the germline V gene, CDR1 is SNHLY and CDR2 is FYNNEI. This CDR3 is 17 amino acids long. The CDR3 loop is CASSEAKGWATNEKLFF. DNA for the CDR3: TGTGCCAGCAGTGAAGCGAAGGGGTGGGCAACTAATGAAAAACTGTTTTTT.

With respect to this clone: A read error is the likely source, as a far larger clone sits one nucleotide away. Different DNA sequences within this sample yield the same CDR3. The chain uses TRBV10-3 and TRBJ1-2; TRBD1 aligns across 10 bases. This CDR3 has 16 residues. Germline CDR1 reads ENHRY; CDR2 reads SYGVKD. CDR3 in DNA: TGCGCCATCAGTCCCGGGACAGGGGTCGGCCCCTATGGCTACACCTTC. Translated: CAISPGTGVGPYGYTF.

This clone was counted a single time. The CDR3 DNA reads TGTGCTAGTGGTTTGGGGGGGCGCGACGAGCAGTACTTC. Its protein product is CASGLGGRDEQYF. The chain links TRBV12-5 to TRBJ2-7, with a possible D match to TRBD1 (6 bases). The V end lost 1 base, the J end lost 5 bases, and 9 bases lay between the germline ends. The CDR3 is 13 amino acids. Germline V CDR1 and CDR2: LGHNT, FRNRAP. Complete variable domain (other parts from reference TRBV12-5 and TRBJ2-7): DARVTQTPRHKVTEMGQEVTMRCQPILGHNTVFWYRQTMMQGLELLAYFRNRAPLDDSGMPKDRFSAEMPDATLATLKIQPSEPRDSAVYFCASGLGGRDEQYFGPGTRLTVT.

Concerning this clone: A far larger clone is only one base removed, so a read error is likely. Other DNA sequences in this sample translate to the same CDR3. The chain is built from TRBV9 and TRBJ2-2; the D is unclear. Deletions cut 6 bases from V and 6 bases from J, with 15 bases between. CDR1 and CDR2 from the germline V gene are SGDLS and YYNGEE. The CDR3 totals 14 residues. The CDR3: CASTRTQPPGELFF. CDR3 DNA: TGTGCCAGCACCAGAACCCAGCCTCCCGGGGAGCTGTTTTTT.

The genes are TRBV11-2 and TRBJ2-1; D tentatively reads TRBD1 or TRBD2 (6 bases each). Trimming stripped 4 bases from V and 9 bases from J, with 16 bases between. Germline CDR1 SGHAT, CDR2 FQNNGV. This CDR3 spans 14 amino acids. This CDR3 is CASSSSRGGPEQFF. In nucleotides, the CDR3 is TGTGCCAGCAGCTCGTCCCGAGGGGGGCCTGAGCAGTTCTTC.

There are many counts of this clone. The chain carries TRBV29-1 and TRBJ2-5; D not resolved. CDR1 and CDR2 from the germline V gene are SQVTM and ANQGSEA. The V and J ends lost 5 bases and 0 bases respectively, with 7 bases between them. CDR3 length: 12 residues. The CDR3 loop reads CSVSPDQETQYF. CDR3 DNA sequence: TGCAGCGTTTCCCCAGACCAAGAGACCCAGTACTTC.

As DNA, the CDR3 is TGTGCCAGTAGTCCACGTGGACACACAGATACGCAGTATTTT. It yields the protein CASSPRGHTDTQYF. The chain recombines TRBV19 with TRBJ2-3; D might be TRBD1 (5 bases). Germline CDR1 LNHDA, CDR2 SQIVND (reference sequence). Between the trimmed V and J ends, which lost 5 bases and 2 bases, there was a span of 11 bases. The CDR3 loop spans 14 amino acids. Full variable domain (remainder filled in from reference TRBV19 and TRBJ2-3): DGGITQSPKYLFRKEGQNVTLSCEQNLNHDAMYWYRQDPGQGLRLIYYSQIVNDFQKGDIAEGYSVSREKKESFPLTVTSAQKNPTAFYLCASSPRGHTDTQYFGPGTRLTVL.

The DNA for the CDR3 is TGTGCCAGCAGCGTTAGGGGACTACAAGAGACCCAGTACTTC. It specifies CASSVRGLQETQYF. This chain uses TRBV9 with TRBJ2-5, with TRBD2 matching over 7 bases. The CDR3 is 14 residues long. The trim removed 2 bases at V and 2 bases at J, leaving 3 bases unmatched. Germline V CDR1 and CDR2: SGDLS, YYNGEE.

The chain uses TRBV6-1 and TRBJ2-7, with TRBD1 identical over 9 bases. Germline V CDR1 and CDR2: MNHNS, SASEGT. This CDR3 comprises 15 residues. V shed 8 bases, J shed 6 bases, and the junction held 14 bases outside the gene matches. The CDR3 DNA follows: TGTGCCAGCCGAGAAGCCGGGACAGGGAGGAGCGAGCAGTACTTC. This translates into CASREAGTGRSEQYF.

This chain links TRBV25-1 with TRBJ1-2, with 10 bases identical to TRBD1. J lost 3 bases, V lost 4 bases, and 5 bases had no gene match. The CDR3 has 15 residues. Germline V CDR1 and CDR2: MGHDK, SYGVNS. Written as DNA, the CDR3 is TGTGCCAGCAGTGCTGGACAGGGGGTTCACTATGGCTACACCTTC. Amino acid sequence: CASSAGQGVHYGYTF.

This clone was counted a few times. This chain connects TRBV2 to TRBJ1-5; TRBD1 might be the D (5 bases). V was clipped by 5 bases and J by 3 bases, with 14 bases between them. The germline gives CDR1 SNHLY, CDR2 FYNNEI. The CDR3 covers 15 residues. Written as DNA, the CDR3 is TGTGCCAGCAGTTTACAAGACAGTGACAATCAGCCCCAGCATTTT. Its protein is CASSLQDSDNQPQHF.

V and J are TRBV6-5 and TRBJ1-6, with D uncertain. This CDR3 has 13 amino acids. Trimming took 7 bases from V and 10 from J, leaving 14 bases between them. CDR1 and CDR2 (germline): MNHEY, SVGAGI. The CDR3 loop is CASNLKEGSPLHF. In DNA form, the CDR3 reads TGTGCCAGCAACCTTAAGGAGGGATCACCCCTCCACTTT.

A remark on this clone: This sequence may be a read error, since a much larger clone differs from it by one base. The chain carries TRBV5-4 and TRBJ1-2; no definite D call. V lost 0 bases to trimming and J lost 1 base, with 4 bases between them. Germline V gene sequence: CDR1 SGHNT, CDR2 YYREEE (reference sequence). The CDR3 is made up of 13 amino acids. CDR3 in amino acids: CASSLGNNYGYTF. The CDR3 DNA follows: TGTGCCAGCAGCTTGGGGAATAACTATGGCTACACCTTC. The full variable domain, in which reference TRBV5-4 and TRBJ1-2 provide the parts outside the CDR3, is ETGVTQSPTHLIKTRGQQVTLRCSSQSGHNTVSWYQQALGQGPQFIFQYYREEENGRGNFPPRFSGLQFPNYSSELNVNALELDDSALYLCASSLGNNYGYTFGSGTRLTVV.

Points on this clone: A junction boundary mismatches the germline segment, possibly from a read error. This chain connects TRBV4-3 to TRBJ1-2, with D tentatively TRBD1 (6 bases). CDR1 is LGHNA, CDR2 YSLEER, per germline. CDR3 length equals 14 residues. The CDR3: CASSPGQGSPRPHF. CDR3 coding DNA: TGCGCCAGCAGCCCCGGGCAGGGGTCCCCCCGACCCCACTTC.

The chain employs TRBV7-6 and TRBJ2-1; the D gene could be TRBD1 or TRBD2 (6 bases each). Germline V gene data show CDR1 as SGHVS and CDR2 as FNYEAQ. Trimming removed 0 bases from V and 2 bases from J, with 20 bases in between. The CDR3 consists of 19 residues. CDR3 DNA: TGTGCCAGCAGCTTAGCGCTAGGGGGGAAGCGACAGACCTACAATGAGCAGTTCTTC. This sequence encodes CASSLALGGKRQTYNEQFF.

V and J are TRBV7-2 and TRBJ1-2; the D gene is possibly TRBD1 (5 bases). Germline values: CDR1 SGHTA, CDR2 FQGNSA. The CDR3 runs to 14 residues. Deletions cut 5 bases from V and 2 bases from J, with 12 bases between. In nucleotides, the CDR3 is TGTGCCAGCAGCCCAGGCCCAGGGAACTATGGCTACACCTTC. It encodes CASSPGPGNYGYTF.

The chain couples TRBV5-1 to TRBJ2-7; 9 bases match TRBD2. This CDR3 contains 15 residues. With 0 bases clipped from V and 0 bases from J, the junction kept 1 base outside the gene matches. Germline CDR1 and CDR2: SGHRS and YFSETQ. CDR3 in amino acids: CASSLVSGSSYEQYF. CDR3 DNA: TGCGCCAGCAGCTTGGTTAGCGGGAGCTCCTACGAGCAGTACTTC. The complete variable domain, with remaining parts taken from reference TRBV5-1 and TRBJ2-7, reads KAGVTQTPRYLIKTRGQQVTLSCSPISGHRSVSWYQQTPGQGLQFLFEYFSETQRNKGNFPGRFSGRQFSNSRSEMNVSTLELGDSALYLCASSLVSGSSYEQYFGPGTRLTVT.

A word on this clone: The identical CDR3 is also encoded by other nucleotide sequences in the sample. This rearrangement joins TRBV27 to TRBJ2-1; 7 positions agree with TRBD2. CDR3 length: 13 residues. V was pared by 2 bases and J by 8 bases, with 3 bases of the junction left unmatched. Germline loops: CDR1 MNHEY, CDR2 SMNVEV (reference sequence). CDR3 sequence (DNA): TGTGCCAGCAGTTTAGCGGGAGAGGATGAGCAGTTCTTC. This gives the protein CASSLAGEDEQFF.